This T cell receptor beta chain derives from a study of cytomegalovirus exposure and HLA in healthy donors. The PCR made use of 60 Vbeta and 13 Jbeta primers. Profiled with immunoSEQ multiplex PCR; TCRdb holds only in-frame clones, not every one. The sample includes some 130,000 clones, about 83% of them seen just once. The germline V gene encodes CDR1 SGHNT and CDR2 YYREEE (reference sequence). This CDR3 has 15 residues. Trimming pared 4 bases from V and 4 bases from J, leaving 17 bases between. About this clone itself: Its antigen is currently unknown.

Study outcomes and limitations: Presence/absence analyses took donor sequencing depth as roughly uniform.

The source material was PBMCs. This receptor was obtained from a girl aged 2-10 years in good health and CMV-seronegative. The chain has TRBV5-4 and TRBJ1-2; no firm D call. The CDR3 bases are TGTGCCAGCAGCACGCCCCCCGACACCGTCTATGGCTACACCTTC. This codes for CASSTPPDTVYGYTF.